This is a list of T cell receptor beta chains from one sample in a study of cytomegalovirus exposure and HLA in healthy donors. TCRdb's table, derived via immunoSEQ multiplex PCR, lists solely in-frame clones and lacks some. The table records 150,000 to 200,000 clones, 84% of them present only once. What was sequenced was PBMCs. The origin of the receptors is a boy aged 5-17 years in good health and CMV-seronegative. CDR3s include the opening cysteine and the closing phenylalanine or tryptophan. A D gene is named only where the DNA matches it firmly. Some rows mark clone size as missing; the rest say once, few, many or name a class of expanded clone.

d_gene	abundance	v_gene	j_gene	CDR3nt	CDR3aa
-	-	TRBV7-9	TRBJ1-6	TGTGCCAGCAGCAAGGGGGTTCAAACGGGACGGATTAATTCACCCCTCCACTTT	CASSKGVQTGRINSPLHF
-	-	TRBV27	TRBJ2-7	TGTGCCAGCAGGGGGGGAGGAAACGAGCAGTACTTC	CASRGGGNEQYF
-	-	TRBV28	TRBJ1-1	TGTGCCAGCAGCCCCGGACAGCGAGACACTGAAGCTTTCTTT	CASSPGQRDTEAFF
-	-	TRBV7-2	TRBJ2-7	TGTGCCAGCAGCTTAGAGCAGGGTTTCAACGAGCAGTACTTC	CASSLEQGFNEQYF
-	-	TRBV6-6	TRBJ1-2	TGTGCCAGCAGTGAGACAGGCGTCTCGGGCTACACCTTC	CASSETGVSGYTF
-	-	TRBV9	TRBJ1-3	TGTGCCAGCAGCGTAGGGCAGCGGAACTCTGGAAACACCATATATTTT	CASSVGQRNSGNTIYF
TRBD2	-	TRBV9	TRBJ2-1	TGTGCCAGCAGCACCGGACTAGTCCACAATGAGCAGTTCTTC	CASSTGLVHNEQFF
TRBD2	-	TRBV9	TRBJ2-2	TGTGCCAGCAGCCGGACTAGCGGATTGACCGGGGAGCTGTTTTTT	CASSRTSGLTGELFF
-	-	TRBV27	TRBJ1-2	TGTGCCAGCCGCCCGGGAGGGATTGGAGTAGATGGCTACACCTTC	CASRPGGIGVDGYTF
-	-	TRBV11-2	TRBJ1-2	TGTGCCAGCAGCTTAGATCCCGGGCCCCGGGGAGGCTACACCTTC	CASSLDPGPRGGYTF
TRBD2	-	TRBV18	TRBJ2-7	TGTGCCAGCTCTAGGGGTGGGGACTACACCTACGAGCAGTACTTC	CASSRGGDYTYEQYF
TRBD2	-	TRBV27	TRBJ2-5	TGTGCCAGCAGTTGGGGGACTAGCGGGTACCAAGAGACCCAGTACTTC	CASSWGTSGYQETQYF
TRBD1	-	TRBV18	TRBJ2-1	TGTGCCAGCTCACCGACAGGGCGAGACAATGAGCAGTTCTTC	CASSPTGRDNEQFF
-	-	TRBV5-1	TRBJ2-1	TGCGCCAGCCGACTAGTGGACTCCTACAATGAGCAGTTCTTC	CASRLVDSYNEQFF
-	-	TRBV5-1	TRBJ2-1	TGCGCCAGCAGACAGGGCATAAACAATGAGCAGTTCTTC	CASRQGINNEQFF
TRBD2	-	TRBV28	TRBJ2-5	TGTGCCAGCAGTTCTGGGGGGGTCCGAGAGACCCAGTACTTC	CASSSGGVRETQYF
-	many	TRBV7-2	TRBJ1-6	TGTGCCAGCAGCTTCCAGGGGTCACCCCTCCACTTT	CASSFQGSPLHF
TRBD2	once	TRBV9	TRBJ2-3	TGTGCCAGCAGCGACGGTGTGGGGCTAGCGGTCACAGATACGCAGTATTTT	CASSDGVGLAVTDTQYF
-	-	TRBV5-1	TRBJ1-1	TGCGCCAGCAGCTTGGCCGGGGGGTCTCGGGCTTTCTTT	CASSLAGGSRAFF
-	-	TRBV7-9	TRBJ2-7	TGTGCCAGCAGCCCAAGACAGTACACCTACGAGCAGTACTTC	CASSPRQYTYEQYF
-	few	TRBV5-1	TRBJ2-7	TGCGCCAGCAGCACCCGGACAGCGACCTACGAGCAGTACTTC	CASSTRTATYEQYF
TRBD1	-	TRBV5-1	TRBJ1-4	TGCGCCAGCAGCTTCCTTGGGACAGGGGATGAAAAACTGTTTTTT	CASSFLGTGDEKLFF